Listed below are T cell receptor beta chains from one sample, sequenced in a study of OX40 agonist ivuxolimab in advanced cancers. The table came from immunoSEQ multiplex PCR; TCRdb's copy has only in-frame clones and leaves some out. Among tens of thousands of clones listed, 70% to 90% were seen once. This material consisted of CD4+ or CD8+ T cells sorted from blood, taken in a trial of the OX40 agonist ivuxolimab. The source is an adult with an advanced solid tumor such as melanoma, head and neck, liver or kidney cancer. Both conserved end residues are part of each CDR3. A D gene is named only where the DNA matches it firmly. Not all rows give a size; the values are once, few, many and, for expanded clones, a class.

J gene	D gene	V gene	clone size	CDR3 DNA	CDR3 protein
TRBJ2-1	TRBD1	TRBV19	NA	TGTGCCAGTAGTAAGGGAAAAGGACAGGTCCTTGAGCAGTTCTTC	CASSKGKGQVLEQFF
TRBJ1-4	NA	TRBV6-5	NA	TGTGCCAGCAGTTACACAGGAGGTCGGGGTGAAAAACTGTTTTTT	CASSYTGGRGEKLFF
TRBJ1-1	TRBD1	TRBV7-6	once	TGTGCCAGCAGCCCCGAGGGCAGGGGGCGCAAGGGCACTGAAGCTTTCTTT	CASSPEGRGRKGTEAFF
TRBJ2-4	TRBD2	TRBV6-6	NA	TGTGCCAGCACCGGGACTAGCGGAGAAGAAAACATTCAGTACTTC	CASTGTSGEENIQYF
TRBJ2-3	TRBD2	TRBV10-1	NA	TGCGCCAGCAGTGATTCGAGCGGGATGGGGACAGATACGCAGTATTTT	CASSDSSGMGTDTQYF
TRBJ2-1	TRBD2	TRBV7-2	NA	TGTGCCAGCAGCCTCGGACTAGCGGGAGGGCCGGGTAATGAGCAGTTCTTC	CASSLGLAGGPGNEQFF
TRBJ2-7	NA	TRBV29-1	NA	TGCAGCGTCGGACAGAGTTCCTACGAGCAGTACTTC	CSVGQSSYEQYF
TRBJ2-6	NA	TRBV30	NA	TGTGCCTCCGTTTTTTCTGGGGCCAACGTCCTGACTTTC	CASVFSGANVLTF
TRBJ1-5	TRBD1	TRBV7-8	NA	TGTGCCAGCAGCTTAGGGAACAGGGGGCAGCCCCAGCATTTT	CASSLGNRGQPQHF
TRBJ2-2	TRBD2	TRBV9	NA	TGTGCCAGCAGCGCCCGCTTGGGACTAGCGAGGGTGGGCACCGGGGAGCTGTTTTTT	CASSARLGLARVGTGELFF
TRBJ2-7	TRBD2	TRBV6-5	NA	TGTGCCTCTGGCGGACTAGCGGGAGAGGGCGAGCAGTACTTC	CASGGLAGEGEQYF
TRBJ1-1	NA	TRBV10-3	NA	TGTGCCATCATGGGCAGGGGTACTGAAGCTTTCTTT	CAIMGRGTEAFF
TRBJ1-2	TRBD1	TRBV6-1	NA	TGTGCCAGCAGTTTAGATCAGGGGGAGTCGTTCGGCTACACCTTC	CASSLDQGESFGYTF
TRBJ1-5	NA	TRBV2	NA	TGTGCCAGCAGTGAATCGGGGCCAATGGTACGTCAGCCCCAGCATTTT	CASSESGPMVRQPQHF
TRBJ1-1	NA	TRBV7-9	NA	TGTGCCAGCAGCCCCGTCGAGTTGGGGGAGACTGAAGCTTTCTTT	CASSPVELGETEAFF
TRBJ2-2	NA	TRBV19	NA	TGTGCCAGTAGTATTTTCATCCCCAGGTTGTCCGGGGAGCTGTTTTTT	CASSIFIPRLSGELFF
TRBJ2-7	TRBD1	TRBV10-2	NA	TGCGCCAGCAGAGCGGGACAGGGGGAATACGAGCAGTACTTC	CASRAGQGEYEQYF
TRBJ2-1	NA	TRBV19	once	TGTGCCAGTAGTATACTAGGGTTTGAGCAGTTCTTC	CASSILGFEQFF
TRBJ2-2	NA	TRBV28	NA	TGTGCCAGCAGTTCCCCCGGGACGTCCCTCACCGGGGAGCTGTTTTTT	CASSSPGTSLTGELFF
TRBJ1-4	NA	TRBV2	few	TGTGCCAGCGGGCTGGGCGCGTTGAATAATGAAAAACTGTTTTTT	CASGLGALNNEKLFF
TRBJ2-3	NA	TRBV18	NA	TGTGCCAGCTCACCACAGTGGCCCGCCCCCGACACAGATACGCAGTATTTT	CASSPQWPAPDTDTQYF
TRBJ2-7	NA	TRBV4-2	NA	TGTGCCAGCAGCCATGCGGGACTCTCAACCTACGAGCAGTACTTC	CASSHAGLSTYEQYF
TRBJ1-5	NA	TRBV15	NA	TGTGCCACCAGCCCAACCCCCGGACAGACTTATAGCAATCAGCCCCAGCATTTT	CATSPTPGQTYSNQPQHF
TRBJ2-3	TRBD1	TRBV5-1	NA	TGCGCCAGCAGCTTCGAAAGGGGGCGGACAGATACGCAGTATTTT	CASSFERGRTDTQYF
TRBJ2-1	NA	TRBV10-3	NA	TGTGCCATCAGCGGGATAATCAATGAGCAGTTCTTC	CAISGIINEQFF
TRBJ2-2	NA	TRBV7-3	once	TGTGCCAGCAGCTTAGGGGCTAGTGCGACCGGGGAGCTGTTTTTT	CASSLGASATGELFF
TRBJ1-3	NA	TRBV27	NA	TGTGCCAGCAGTCCCTTAGACGGAACTGGAAACACCATATATTTT	CASSPLDGTGNTIYF
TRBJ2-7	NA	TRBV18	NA	TGTGCCAGCTCACCACCGGTTGGACAAACGAGCTCCTACGAGCAGTACTTC	CASSPPVGQTSSYEQYF
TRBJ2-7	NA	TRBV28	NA	TGTGCCAGCAGTTTAGGAGGGGTCCCCCACGAGCAGTACTTC	CASSLGGVPHEQYF
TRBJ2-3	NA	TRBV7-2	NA	TGTGCCAGCAGCTTCACAGATACGCAGTATTTT	CASSFTDTQYF
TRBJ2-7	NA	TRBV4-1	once	TGCGCCAGCAGCTCCCGGGGGCTCGGGGACGAGCAGTACTTC	CASSSRGLGDEQYF
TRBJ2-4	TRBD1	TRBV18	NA	TGTGCCAGCTCACCCCGAGGGGGCCCCAAATTGGGCATTCAGTACTTC	CASSPRGGPKLGIQYF
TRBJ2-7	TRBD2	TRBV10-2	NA	TGCGCCAGCAGTGATGACCGGGAGGGCTACGAGCAGTACTTC	CASSDDREGYEQYF
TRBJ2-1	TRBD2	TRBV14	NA	TGTGCCAGCAGCCAAGCTAGCGGGAGCTACAATGAGCAGTTCTTC	CASSQASGSYNEQFF
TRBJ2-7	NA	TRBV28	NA	TGTGCCAGCATGACGGCCTACGAGCAGTACTTC	CASMTAYEQYF
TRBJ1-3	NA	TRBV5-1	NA	TGCGCCAGCAGCTTGGGGGACTCTGGAAACACCATATATTTT	CASSLGDSGNTIYF
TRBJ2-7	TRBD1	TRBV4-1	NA	TGCGCCAGCAGCCAAGACGGGACAGGGATCTACGAGCAGTACTTC	CASSQDGTGIYEQYF
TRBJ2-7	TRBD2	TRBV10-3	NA	TGTGCCATCAGTGAGGTTCGGGGGGCCTACGAGCAGTACTTC	CAISEVRGAYEQYF
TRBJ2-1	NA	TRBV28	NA	TGTGCCAGCAGTTTAGGGTTCTCCTACAATGAGCAGTTCTTC	CASSLGFSYNEQFF
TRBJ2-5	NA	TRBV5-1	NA	TGCGCCAGCAGCTACACCGTTGACAGACGGGGGGAGACCCAGTACTTC	CASSYTVDRRGETQYF
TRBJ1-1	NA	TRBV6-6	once	TGTGCCAGCAGTTACTCCCCCGCCAACACTGAAGCTTTCTTT	CASSYSPANTEAFF
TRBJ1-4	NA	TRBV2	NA	TGTGCCAGCAGTGAAGACGGGGTTGAAAAACTGTTTTTT	CASSEDGVEKLFF
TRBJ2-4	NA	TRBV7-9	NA	TGTGCCAGCAGCTTAGAGTGGAGGGACATTCAGTACTTC	CASSLEWRDIQYF
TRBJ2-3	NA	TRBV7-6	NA	TGTGCCAGCAGCGCGAGCGGTTCTACGGACACAGATACGCAGTATTTT	CASSASGSTDTDTQYF
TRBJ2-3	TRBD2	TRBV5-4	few	TGTGCCAGCAGCTTGGATAGCGGGAGAACAGATACGCAGTATTTT	CASSLDSGRTDTQYF
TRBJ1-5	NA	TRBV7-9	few	TGTGCCAGCAGCCGAGACGTGGAGCCCCAGCATTTT	CASSRDVEPQHF
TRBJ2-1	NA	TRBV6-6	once	TGTGCCTGCAATTACAGGGAGAGCAATGAGCAGTTCTTC	CACNYRESNEQFF
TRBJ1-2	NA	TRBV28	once	TGTGCCAGCAGTTTCCGGGACATCTATGGCTACACCTTC	CASSFRDIYGYTF
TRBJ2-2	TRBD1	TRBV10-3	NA	TGTGCCATCACTCCGGGACAGGGGGCCGGCGGGGAGCTGTTTTTT	CAITPGQGAGGELFF
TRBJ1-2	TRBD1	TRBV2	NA	TGTGCCAGCAGGCCAGGGGGACTCTATGGCTACACCTTC	CASRPGGLYGYTF
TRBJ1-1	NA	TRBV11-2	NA	TGTGCCAGCAGCTTAGCCCGTGCTGAAGCTTTCTTT	CASSLARAEAFF
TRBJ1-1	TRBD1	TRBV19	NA	TGTGCCAGTACTCCGACAGGGGGCGTTGGGAACACTGAAGCTTTCTTT	CASTPTGGVGNTEAFF
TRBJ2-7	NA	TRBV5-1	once	TGCGCCAGCAGCCGAAACTACTACGAGCAGTACTTC	CASSRNYYEQYF
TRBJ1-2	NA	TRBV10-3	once	TGTGCCATCAGTGAGTCGACTGGGGCCACCTTCGGGGGCTACACCTTC	CAISESTGATFGGYTF
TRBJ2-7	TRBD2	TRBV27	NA	TGTGCCAGCAGTTACCTAGCGGGGACCTACGAGCAGTACTTC	CASSYLAGTYEQYF
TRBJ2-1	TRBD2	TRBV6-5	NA	TGTGCCAGCAGTTACTCAGGGACTAGCGGTGAGGAGCAGTTCTTC	CASSYSGTSGEEQFF
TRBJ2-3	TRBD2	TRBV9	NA	TGTGCCAGCAGCGCTCCCGGGACTAGCGGGAGGGGCACAGATACGCAGTATTTT	CASSAPGTSGRGTDTQYF
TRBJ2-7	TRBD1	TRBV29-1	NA	TGCAGCGTTGCACAGGGGGCAGGCGAGCAGTACTTC	CSVAQGAGEQYF